Each of the 20 T cell receptor beta chains below was sequenced from the same sample in a study of blood T cell repertoires in COVID-19. Produced via immunoSEQ multiplex PCR; TCRdb's table is partial and in-frame only. This sample has roughly 200,000 clones, with about 82% found just once. Material: PBMCs or T cells enriched from blood (not recorded which). The receptors here all came from a man aged 40-55 years with acute COVID-19.

The genes are TRBV7-2 and TRBJ1-5; TRBD1 agrees at 7 bases. The CDR3 has 14 residues. The V gene's germline CDR1 is SGHTA and CDR2 FQGNSA. With 5 bases clipped from V and 11 bases from J, the junction kept 12 bases outside the gene matches. The CDR3 DNA sequence: TGTGCCAGCAGCAGACAGGGCAGGGGATCAGCCCAGCATTTT. Its protein is CASSRQGRGSAQHF.

The chain joins TRBV3-1 (or the pseudogene TRBV3-2) to TRBJ2-1, with D uncertain. With 2 bases removed from V and 9 bases from J, the gap between germline ends came to 5 bases. CDR3 size: 11 residues. Germline loops: CDR1 LGHDT, CDR2 YNNKEL (reference sequence). CDR3: CASSQMSEQFF. CDR3 DNA: TGTGCCAGCAGCCAAATGAGTGAGCAGTTCTTC.

The V call is TRBV4-1, the J call TRBJ2-5; 9 bases align to TRBD2. CDR3 size: 16 residues. V lost 4 bases, J lost 2 bases, and 8 bases stayed unmatched. Germline V gene sequence: CDR1 MGHRA, CDR2 YSYEKL. The CDR3, as DNA: TGCGCCAGCAGCCCTGGTGGACTAGCGCTGCAAGAGACCCAGTACTTC. This sequence encodes CASSPGGLALQETQYF.

V and J are TRBV18 and TRBJ2-7, with a weak D call TRBD1 (5 bases). The CDR3 runs to 16 residues. Trimming removed 3 bases at V and 7 bases at J, with 22 bases between. In germline, CDR1 is KGHSH, CDR2 LQKENI. The CDR3 nucleotides read TGTGCCAGCTCACCGGGGCAAGGGGCAGGGTCGAGGGAGCAGTACTTC. As protein: CASSPGQGAGSREQYF.

Only a few counts were recorded for this clone. The V and J genes are TRBV24-1 and TRBJ2-7; 10 bases agree with TRBD1. CDR3 length: 16 residues. V trimming: 3 bases; J trimming: 4 bases; junction bases outside the gene matches: 8. Germline assignment: CDR1 KGHDR and CDR2 SFDVKD. CDR3 nucleotide sequence: TGTGCCACCAGTGATCGACAGGGGGCTGGCTGGTACGAGCAGTACTTC. It translates to CATSDRQGAGWYEQYF.

The chain is built from TRBV11-2 and TRBJ1-2; 7 nucleotides match TRBD1. CDR1 is SGHAT and CDR2 is FQNNGV in the germline V gene. V was clipped by 5 bases and J by 6 bases; unmatched bases: 12. The CDR3 runs to 15 residues. The CDR3 sequence: CASSIGMSGGHGYTF. CDR3 coding DNA: TGTGCCAGCAGCATAGGAATGTCAGGGGGACATGGCTACACCTTC.

This chain's CDR3 is CASSLYGTGAVMGADTQYF. CDR3 sequence (DNA): TGTGCCAGCAGCTTATACGGGACAGGGGCCGTAATGGGGGCAGATACGCAGTATTTT. The rearrangement links TRBV13 to TRBJ2-3; TRBD1 matches at 10 bases. CDR1 PRHDT and CDR2 FYEKMQ come from the germline V gene (reference sequence). The trim removed 2 bases at V and 4 bases at J, leaving 15 bases unmatched. The CDR3 runs to 19 residues.

The J gene is TRBJ2-7, the V gene TRBV21-1; the table's D gene call, TRBD1, was not cross checked with the DNA. TRBV21-1 is a documented pseudogene. The CDR3 is made up of 14 amino acids. The CDR3 coding sequence is TGTGCCATCAGAAACTACAGGGCGTTACACGAGCAGTACTTC. Its protein product is CAIRNYRALHEQYF.

The chain combines TRBV5-1 with TRBJ2-5, with TRBD2 identical over 9 bases. V was pared by 2 bases and J by 1 base, with 6 bases of the junction left unmatched. From germline, CDR1 is SGHRS and CDR2 YFSETQ. The CDR3 is 16 amino acids. The CDR3 reads CASSFPAGGRQETQYF. The CDR3 DNA is TGCGCCAGCAGCTTTCCCGCGGGAGGGCGCCAAGAGACCCAGTACTTC.

The CDR3: CASSAILGAKDTQYF. The CDR3 coding sequence is TGTGCCAGCAGCGCTATTTTGGGGGCGAAAGATACGCAGTATTTT. V is TRBV27 and J is TRBJ2-3; the D gene is possibly TRBD1 (6 bases). The CDR3 consists of 15 residues. V was pared by 6 bases and J by 5 bases, with 18 bases between. Germline CDR1 reads MNHEY; CDR2 reads SMNVEV (reference sequence).

The genes are TRBV9 and TRBJ1-1; the match to TRBD1 covers 7 bases. Germline assignment: CDR1 SGDLS and CDR2 YYNGEE. The trim removed 3 bases at V and 7 bases at J, leaving 12 bases unmatched. CDR3 size: 15 residues. This CDR3 is CASSAWGQGGYEAFF. The DNA of the CDR3 is TGTGCCAGCAGCGCGTGGGGGCAGGGGGGATATGAAGCTTTCTTT.

J is TRBJ2-2 and V is TRBV30; possibly TRBD2 for D (5 bases). Deletions cut 3 bases from V and 8 bases from J, with 7 bases between. CDR1 is GTSNPN, CDR2 SVGIG, per germline (reference sequence). The CDR3 covers 11 residues. The CDR3 sequence: CAWRWRGELFF. The CDR3 DNA reads as TGTGCCTGGAGATGGAGGGGGGAGCTGTTTTTT. Filled out from reference TRBV30 and TRBJ2-2, the complete variable domain reads SQTIHQWPATLVQPVGSPLSLECTVEGTSNPNLYWYRQAAGRGLQLLFYSVGIGQISSEVPQNLSASRPQDRQFILSSKKLLLSDSGFYLCAWRWRGELFFGEGSRLTVL.

The J gene is TRBJ2-1, the V gene TRBV2, with 9 bases that match TRBD2. Trimming took 7 bases from V and 8 from J; bases not matched to a gene: 9. This CDR3 comprises 14 residues. Per the germline V gene, CDR1 is SNHLY and CDR2 is FYNNEI. The CDR3 sequence is CASKGGRAVDEQFF. Here the CDR3 DNA reads TGTGCCAGCAAGGGCGGGAGGGCCGTAGATGAGCAGTTCTTC.

CDR3 nucleotide sequence: TGTGCCAGCAGTCTAAGACAGACCCTCGGCTCCCTTTCGGGTTCACCCCTCCACTTT. Translation gives CASSLRQTLGSLSGSPLHF. V usage is TRBV2 and J usage is TRBJ1-6, with D tentatively TRBD1 (5 bases). Trimming shortened V by 5 bases and J by 9 bases, and 29 bases separated the two germline ends. Germline CDR1 and CDR2: SNHLY and FYNNEI. The CDR3 extends over 19 amino acids. The whole variable domain, filled in from reference TRBV2 and TRBJ1-6, reads EPEVTQTPSHQVTQMGQEVILRCVPISNHLYFYWYRQILGQKVEFLVSFYNNEISEKSEIFDDQFSVERPDGSNFTLKIRSTKLEDSAMYFCASSLRQTLGSLSGSPLHFGNGTRLTVT.

V is TRBV25-1 and J is TRBJ2-7, with 7 bases fitting TRBD2. The CDR3 runs 14 residues. Germline CDR1 is MGHDK and CDR2 is SYGVNS. Germline trimming cut 3 bases from V and 0 bases from J; bases unmatched to any gene: 2. The CDR3 protein is CASSDGGSSYEQYF. For the CDR3, the DNA is TGTGCCAGCAGTGACGGCGGGAGCTCCTACGAGCAGTACTTC.

The chain couples TRBV4-1 to TRBJ1-2; 7 bases agree with TRBD1. V lost 1 base, J lost 7 bases, and 6 bases stayed unmatched. The germline V gene has CDR1 MGHRA and CDR2 YSYEKL. The CDR3 runs to 14 residues. The CDR3 DNA reads TGCGCCAGCAGCCAAGTTCAGGGGGAAGGTGGCTACACCTTC. Its protein is CASSQVQGEGGYTF.

The chain uses TRBV27 and TRBJ1-3; D is unresolved. This CDR3 region has 17 residues. Germline-derived CDR1 and CDR2 are MNHEY and SMNVEV (reference sequence). Trimming took off 8 bases at V and 1 base at J, with 21 bases between the two ends. The CDR3 nucleotides are TGTGCCAGCCCTACTAATTACCGAGACCAATCTGGAAACACCATATATTTT. This translates into CASPTNYRDQSGNTIYF.

This rearrangement joins TRBV4-1 to TRBJ2-2; 14 bases are shared with TRBD2. CDR3 length equals 20 residues. The germline V gene encodes CDR1 MGHRA and CDR2 YSYEKL. V dropped 4 bases and J dropped 3; count of bases not matched to a gene: 13. Here the CDR3 reads CASSPSGLAGEGGDTGELFF. The CDR3 DNA reads TGCGCCAGCAGCCCCTCGGGACTAGCGGGAGAGGGTGGGGACACCGGGGAGCTGTTTTTT.

This chain connects TRBV2 to TRBJ2-7; D ambiguous. Trimming took 6 bases from V and 3 from J, leaving 9 bases between them. The CDR3 length is 12 residues. Germline V gives CDR1 SNHLY, CDR2 FYNNEI. The CDR3: CASRPRSYEQYF. CDR3 DNA sequence: TGTGCCAGCAGACCCCGGAGCTACGAGCAGTACTTC. The variable domain in full, completed from reference TRBV2 and TRBJ2-7, reads EPEVTQTPSHQVTQMGQEVILRCVPISNHLYFYWYRQILGQKVEFLVSFYNNEISEKSEIFDDQFSVERPDGSNFTLKIRSTKLEDSAMYFCASRPRSYEQYFGPGTRLTVT.

The sample holds a few counts of this clone. The chain recombines TRBV4-1 with TRBJ2-1; a possible D gene is TRBD1 (5 bases). V lost 5 bases, J lost 4 bases, and 12 bases lay in between. This CDR3 comprises 14 residues. Germline assignment: CDR1 MGHRA and CDR2 YSYEKL. The CDR3: CASSSGANYNEQFF. The CDR3 DNA sequence: TGCGCCAGCAGCTCTGGGGCAAATTACAATGAGCAGTTCTTC.